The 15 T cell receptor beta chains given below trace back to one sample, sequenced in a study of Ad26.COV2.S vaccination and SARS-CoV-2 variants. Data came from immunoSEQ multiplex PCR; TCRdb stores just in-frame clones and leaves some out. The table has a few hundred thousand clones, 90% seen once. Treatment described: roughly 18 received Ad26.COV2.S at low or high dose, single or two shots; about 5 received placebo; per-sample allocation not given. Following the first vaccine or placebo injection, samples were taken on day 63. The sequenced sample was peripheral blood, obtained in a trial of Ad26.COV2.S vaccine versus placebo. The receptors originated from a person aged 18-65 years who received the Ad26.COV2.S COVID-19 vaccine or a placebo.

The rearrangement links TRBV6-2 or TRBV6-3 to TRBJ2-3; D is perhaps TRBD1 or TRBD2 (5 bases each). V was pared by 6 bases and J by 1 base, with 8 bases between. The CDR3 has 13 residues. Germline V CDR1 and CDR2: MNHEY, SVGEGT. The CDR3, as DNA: TGTGCCAGCAGCGGGACCCGCACAGATACGCAGTATTTT. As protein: CASSGTRTDTQYF.

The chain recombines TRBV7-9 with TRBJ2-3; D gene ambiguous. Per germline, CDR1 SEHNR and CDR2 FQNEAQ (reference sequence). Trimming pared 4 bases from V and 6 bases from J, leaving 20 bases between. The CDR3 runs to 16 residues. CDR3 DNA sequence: TGTGCCAGCAGCTCGCCAGGTTTTACCCCTTCCGATACGCAGTATTTT. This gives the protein CASSSPGFTPSDTQYF.

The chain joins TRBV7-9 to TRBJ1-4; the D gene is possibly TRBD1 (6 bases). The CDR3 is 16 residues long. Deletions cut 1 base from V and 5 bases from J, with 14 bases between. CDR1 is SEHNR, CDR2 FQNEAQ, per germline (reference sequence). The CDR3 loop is CASSLEWGTSNEKLFF. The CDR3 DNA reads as TGTGCCAGCAGCTTAGAATGGGGGACATCGAATGAAAAACTGTTTTTT.

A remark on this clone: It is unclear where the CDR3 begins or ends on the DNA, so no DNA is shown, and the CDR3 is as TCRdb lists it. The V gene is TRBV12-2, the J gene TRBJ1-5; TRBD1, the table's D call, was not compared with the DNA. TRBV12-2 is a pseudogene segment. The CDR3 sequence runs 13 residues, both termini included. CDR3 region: CAIVGRGNQPQHF.

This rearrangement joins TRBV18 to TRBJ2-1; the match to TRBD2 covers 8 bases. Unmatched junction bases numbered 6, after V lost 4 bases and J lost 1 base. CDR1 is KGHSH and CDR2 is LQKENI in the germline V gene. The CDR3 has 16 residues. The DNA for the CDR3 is TGTGCCAGCTCACGAACTAGCGGTACATCCTACAATGAGCAGTTCTTC. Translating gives CASSRTSGTSYNEQFF.

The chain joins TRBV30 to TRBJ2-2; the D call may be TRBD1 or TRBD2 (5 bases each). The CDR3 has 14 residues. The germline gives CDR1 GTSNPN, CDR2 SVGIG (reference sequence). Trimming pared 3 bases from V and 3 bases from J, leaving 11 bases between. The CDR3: CAWRWDPYTGELFF. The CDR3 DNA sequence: TGTGCCTGGAGGTGGGACCCCTACACCGGGGAGCTGTTTTTT.

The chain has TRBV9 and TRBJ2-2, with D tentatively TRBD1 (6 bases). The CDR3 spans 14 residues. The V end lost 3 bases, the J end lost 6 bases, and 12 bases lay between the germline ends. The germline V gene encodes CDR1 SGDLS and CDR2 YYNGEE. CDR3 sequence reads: CASSATTGSGELFF. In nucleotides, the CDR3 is TGTGCCAGCAGCGCGACCACAGGGTCCGGGGAGCTGTTTTTT.

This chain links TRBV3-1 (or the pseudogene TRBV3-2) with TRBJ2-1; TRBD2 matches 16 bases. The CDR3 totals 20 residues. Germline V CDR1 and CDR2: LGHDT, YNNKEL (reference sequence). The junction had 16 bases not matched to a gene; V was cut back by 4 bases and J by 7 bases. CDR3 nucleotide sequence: TGTGCCAGCAGCCGAAGCAGGCCGGGACTAGCGGGAGGGCCAATAAATGAGCAGTTCTTC. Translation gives CASSRSRPGLAGGPINEQFF.

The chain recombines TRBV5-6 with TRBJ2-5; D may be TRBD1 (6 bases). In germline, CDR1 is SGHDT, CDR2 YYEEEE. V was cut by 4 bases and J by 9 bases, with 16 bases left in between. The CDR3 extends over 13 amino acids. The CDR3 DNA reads TGTGCCAGCAGCGCGGACAGCTCCTGGGCCCAGTACTTC. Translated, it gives CASSADSSWAQYF.

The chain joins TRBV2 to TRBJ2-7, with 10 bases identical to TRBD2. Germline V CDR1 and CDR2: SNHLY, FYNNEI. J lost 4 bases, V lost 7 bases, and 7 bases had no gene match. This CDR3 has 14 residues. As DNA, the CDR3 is TGTGCCAGCAAGCGGGAGGGCCCGGGATACGAGCAGTACTTC. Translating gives CASKREGPGYEQYF.

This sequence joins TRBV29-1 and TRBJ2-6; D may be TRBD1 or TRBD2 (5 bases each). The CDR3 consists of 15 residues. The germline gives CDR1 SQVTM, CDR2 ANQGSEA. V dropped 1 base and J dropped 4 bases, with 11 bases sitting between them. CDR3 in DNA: TGCAGCGTTGAAGGGTTCGGGGACGGGGCCAACGTCCTGACTTTC. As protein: CSVEGFGDGANVLTF.

The CDR3 sequence is CASSSITKDEAFF. The CDR3, as DNA: TGTGCCAGCAGTTCAATTACCAAAGATGAAGCTTTCTTT. J is TRBJ1-1 and V is TRBV27; the D is unclear. The germline CDR1 and CDR2 sequences are MNHEY and SMNVEV (reference sequence). This CDR3 comprises 13 residues. V lost 4 bases to trimming and J lost 7 bases, with 13 bases between them.

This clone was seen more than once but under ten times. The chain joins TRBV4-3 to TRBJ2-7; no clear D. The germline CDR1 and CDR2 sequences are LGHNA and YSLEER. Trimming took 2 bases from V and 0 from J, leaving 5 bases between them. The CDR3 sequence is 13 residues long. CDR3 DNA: TGCGCCAGCAGCCAACCGGGCTCCTACGAGCAGTACTTC. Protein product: CASSQPGSYEQYF.

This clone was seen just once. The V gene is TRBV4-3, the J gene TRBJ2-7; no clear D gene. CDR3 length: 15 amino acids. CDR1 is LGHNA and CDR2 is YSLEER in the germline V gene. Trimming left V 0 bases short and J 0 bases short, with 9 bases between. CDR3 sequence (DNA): TGCGCCAGCAGCCAAGACAGAATGAGCTCCTACGAGCAGTACTTC. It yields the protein CASSQDRMSSYEQYF.

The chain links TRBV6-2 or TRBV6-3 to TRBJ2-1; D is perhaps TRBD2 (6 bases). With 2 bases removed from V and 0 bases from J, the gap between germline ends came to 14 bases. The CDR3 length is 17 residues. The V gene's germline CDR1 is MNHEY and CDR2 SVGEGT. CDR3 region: CASSYLPLATSYNEQFF. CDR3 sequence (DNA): TGTGCCAGCAGTTACCTTCCGCTAGCGACCTCCTACAATGAGCAGTTCTTC.